This T cell receptor beta chain stems from a study of a mutant IDH1 vaccine in newly diagnosed glioma (dated by TCRdb to the early 2020s). With respect to the entire study: In the chemotherapy-containing groups, vaccination started alongside temozolomide cycles, whereas in patients who had radiotherapy alone it started 4-6 weeks after radiotherapy. Prior to enrollment, standard therapy consisting of radiotherapy alone, temozolomide alone, or radiochemotherapy with temozolomide had been administered to patients, with the combination being received by most patients. Longitudinal TCRB deep sequencing was done for some 25 treated patients, wherever samples were available for exploratory analyses. The week-35 safety follow-up took place at visit V12, and the week-47 end of study took place at visit V13. Peripheral blood was collected at six visits: V03 (baseline), V05, V07, V10, V12 and V13. The approximately 32 treated patients were roughly 62% male and roughly 40% female, with a mean age of around 40 years. Study-wide conclusions, independent of this receptor: It was noted by the authors that analyses of patient blood samples could not be reproduced owing to sample limitations. Pseudoprogression seemed to be unrelated to changes in the top peripheral T cell clonotypes found by TCRB sequencing. Immune responses induced by the vaccine were seen in about 93% of patients across multiple MHC alleles. Availability determined which PBMC samples were chosen for TCRB deep sequencing.

In the paper's terms, the time point label means: week 35, safety follow-up. A 20-mer mutant IDH1 peptide at 300 micrograms in Montanide made up each vaccine dose, which was injected subcutaneously together with topical imiquimod. Patients received eight vaccinations in weeks 1, 3, 5, 7, 11, 15, 19 and 23, corresponding to visits V03 through V10. The donors had newly diagnosed IDH1-mutant astrocytomas of WHO grade 3 or 4 that showed loss of nuclear ATRX. The samples were drawn from NOA16, a multicentre, single-arm, open-label phase I trial in Germany that tested a mutant IDH1 peptide vaccine in humans for the first time. Genomic DNA for TCRB sequencing was extracted from EDTA blood using the DNeasy Blood and Tissue Kit. CDR1 and CDR2, per the germline V gene, are SGHRS and YFSETQ. Including the terminal cysteine and phenylalanine, the CDR3 comprises 14 residues. Solely the CDR3 DNA is kept, with 42 bases framed from the first base. V is cut back by 4 bases and J by 2 bases, with 6 bases in the junction unmatched.

The method behind the library was the immunoSEQ multiplex PCR assay. Rearranged TCR beta chain sequences were amplified using the hsTCRB Kit according to the manufacturer's protocol. Sequencing of TCRB libraries was carried out on an Illumina MiSeq. The published analysis was carried out like this. Demultiplexing, trimming and gene mapping were performed with the kit vendor's proprietary platform. TCRdb re-hosts the immuneACCESS table, in-frame sequences only. Its copies lack some clones; in the studies checked, an unresolved V gene accounts for under half of them, and the cause for the rest is not known. That table supplies the V and J calls and clone size; D and trimming were determined from the DNA. Present in this sample are roughly 50,000 clones, approximately 80% of which were seen just once. The ten most abundant clones make up about 7% of the sample. In regard to this clone: Its specific antigen is unknown. No much larger clone exists at a distance of one base, and base qualities are not known.

Here the sequenced sample was PBMCs, taken from a glioma patient whose treatment included an IDH1 peptide vaccine. The clonotype comes from a man in his forties with glioma. The V and J genes are TRBV5-1 and TRBJ2-7; 7 middle bases align to TRBD1. The nucleotide sequence is given as TGCGCCAGCAGCCCTCTGGGACAGACCTACGAGCAGTACTTC. Its coded protein is CASSPLGQTYEQYF. With the portions outside the CDR3 filled from the reference TRBV5-1 and TRBJ2-7 genes, the complete variable region becomes KAGVTQTPRYLIKTRGQQVTLSCSPISGHRSVSWYQQTPGQGLQFLFEYFSETQRNKGNFPGRFSGRQFSNSRSEMNVSTLELGDSALYLCASSPLGQTYEQYFGPGTRLTVT.